The next 22 T cell receptor beta chains were all read from a single sample in a study of cytomegalovirus exposure and HLA in healthy donors. The study ran its PCR with 60 Vbeta and 13 Jbeta primers. Sequencing used immunoSEQ multiplex PCR; TCRdb keeps in-frame clones, though not all of them. The sample contains approximately 80,000 clones, under 80% of which appear only once. The specimen was PBMCs. The origin of the receptors is a man aged 60-69 years in good health and CMV-seronegative.

This rearrangement joins TRBV4-1 to TRBJ2-2; 8 positions match TRBD2. Germline V gives CDR1 MGHRA, CDR2 YSYEKL. Trimming removed 4 bases from V and 1 base from J; junction bases left unmatched: 2. This CDR3 spans 15 amino acids. In DNA, the CDR3 is TGCGCCAGCAGCCTTGCGGGGGGGAACACCGGGGAGCTGTTTTTT. Its translation: CASSLAGGNTGELFF.

This chain links TRBV7-2 with TRBJ1-2; TRBD1 agrees at 8 bases. V was clipped by 4 bases and J by 8 bases; unmatched bases: 6. The CDR3 runs to 13 residues. Germline-derived CDR1 and CDR2 are SGHTA and FQGNSA. CDR3 sequence (DNA): TGTGCCAGCAGCTCCAGGGGGCAAGGGGGCTACACCTTC. Its translation: CASSSRGQGGYTF.

The gene calls are TRBV9 and TRBJ2-4, with a possible D match to TRBD1 (8 bases). The CDR3 covers 16 residues. V gave up 0 bases and J gave up 8 bases, with 18 bases separating them. In germline, CDR1 is SGDLS, CDR2 YYNGEE. The CDR3 protein is CASSVATGTGGDIQYF. The CDR3 DNA reads as TGTGCCAGCAGCGTAGCTACCGGAACAGGGGGGGACATTCAGTACTTC.

This chain joins TRBV20-1 and TRBJ2-4, with D tentatively TRBD2 (6 bases). Germline loops: CDR1 DFQATT, CDR2 SNEGSKA (reference sequence). V was shortened by 0 bases and J by 16 bases, with 13 bases between the two germline ends. The CDR3 loop spans 11 amino acids. The CDR3 region is CSAREGGLFYF. In DNA form, the CDR3 reads TGCAGTGCTAGAGAGGGAGGTCTCTTTTACTTC.

The chain combines TRBV19 with TRBJ1-4; 9 bases align to TRBD1. Germline V gene sequence: CDR1 LNHDA, CDR2 SQIVND (reference sequence). The length of the CDR3 is 15 residues. After removal of 5 bases from V and 5 bases from J, the junction contained 6 bases not matched to a gene. CDR3: CASSPGTGRNEKLFF. Here the CDR3 DNA reads TGTGCCAGTAGTCCAGGGACAGGGAGGAATGAAAAACTGTTTTTT.

This chain links TRBV5-1 with TRBJ2-6; 8 nucleotides agree with TRBD1. The CDR3 runs to 17 residues. V trimming: 3 bases; J trimming: 0 bases; junction bases outside the gene matches: 5. Germline V CDR1 and CDR2: SGHRS, YFSETQ. The CDR3 bases are TGCGCCAGCAGCTCCGGGACAGGAGTCTCTGGGGCCAACGTCCTGACTTTC. Translation: CASSSGTGVSGANVLTF.

In regard to this clone: At one end the junction does not follow the germline gene, possibly because of a read error. V gene TRBV7-9 combines with J gene TRBJ2-7; the match to TRBD1 covers 11 bases. CDR3 size: 17 residues. The germline V gene encodes CDR1 SEHNR and CDR2 FQNEAQ (reference sequence). In DNA, the CDR3 is TGTTCCAGCAGCTTAGTATTACGGACAGGGGGCGCCTACGAGCAGTACTTC. It specifies CSSSLVLRTGGAYEQYF.

The chain joins TRBV5-1 to TRBJ2-4, with 9 bases aligning to TRBD1. The V segment lost 5 bases and the J segment 5 bases; nucleotides outside the gene matches: 5. This CDR3 is built from 14 residues. Germline lookup yields CDR1 SGHRS and CDR2 YFSETQ. CDR3 region: CASRKQGAENIQYF. CDR3 sequence (DNA): TGCGCCAGCAGGAAACAGGGGGCGGAAAACATTCAGTACTTC.

This sequence joins TRBV5-1 and TRBJ2-5, with D unresolved. The CDR3 contains 12 residues. V was clipped by 7 bases and J by 2 bases, with 9 bases between them. The germline V gene has CDR1 SGHRS and CDR2 YFSETQ. The CDR3 DNA reads TGCGCCAGCGGGTCAGGACAAGAGACCCAGTACTTC. Translation: CASGSGQETQYF.

The J gene is TRBJ2-3, the V gene TRBV18, with 9 bases lining up with TRBD2. The V segment lost 2 bases and the J segment 6 bases; nucleotides outside the gene matches: 9. Per the germline V gene, CDR1 is KGHSH and CDR2 is LQKENI. The length of the CDR3 is 16 residues. Here the CDR3 DNA reads TGTGCCAGCTCACCAGGGACCCCAACTAGCGGGGATACGCAGTATTTT. This sequence encodes CASSPGTPTSGDTQYF.

This clone was observed a single time. The rearrangement uses TRBV5-1 and TRBJ1-2; D not certain. CDR3 size: 14 residues. V was cut by 6 bases and J by 3 bases, with 15 bases left in between. Germline lookup yields CDR1 SGHRS and CDR2 YFSETQ. The CDR3 is CASTSRGEYYGYTF. As DNA, the CDR3 is TGCGCCAGCACCTCCCGCGGGGAATACTATGGCTACACCTTC. The full variable domain, rest sourced from reference TRBV5-1 and TRBJ1-2, is KAGVTQTPRYLIKTRGQQVTLSCSPISGHRSVSWYQQTPGQGLQFLFEYFSETQRNKGNFPGRFSGRQFSNSRSEMNVSTLELGDSALYLCASTSRGEYYGYTFGSGTRLTVV.

The CDR3, as DNA: TGCGCCAGCAGCTGGGGACAGGGAAGCTCCTACGAGCAGTACTTC. Its protein is CASSWGQGSSYEQYF. The chain combines TRBV5-1 with TRBJ2-7; 9 positions agree with TRBD1. Trimming cost V 3 bases and J 0 bases; bases outside gene matches: 4. The CDR3 length is 15 residues. Looked up from germline, CDR1 is SGHRS and CDR2 is YFSETQ.

This clone has just one count. V is TRBV5-6 and J is TRBJ2-5; D ambiguous. The CDR3 is 13 residues long. V was clipped by 2 bases and J by 3 bases, with 8 bases between them. Germline values: CDR1 SGHDT, CDR2 YYEEEE. CDR3 sequence: CASSFIDKETQYF. In nucleotides, the CDR3 is TGTGCCAGCAGCTTCATCGACAAAGAGACCCAGTACTTC.

The chain employs TRBV30 and TRBJ2-7; TRBD2 matches at 13 bases. There are 16 residues in the CDR3. The germline V gene has CDR1 GTSNPN and CDR2 SVGIG (reference sequence). The V gene end was trimmed by 1 base and the J gene end by 3 bases; junction bases not matched to a gene: 6. The CDR3 nucleotides read TGTGCCTGGAGTGGGACTAGCGGGGGACCGAGCTACGAGCAGTACTTC. This codes for CAWSGTSGGPSYEQYF. Filled out from reference TRBV30 and TRBJ2-7, the complete variable domain reads SQTIHQWPATLVQPVGSPLSLECTVEGTSNPNLYWYRQAAGRGLQLLFYSVGIGQISSEVPQNLSASRPQDRQFILSSKKLLLSDSGFYLCAWSGTSGGPSYEQYFGPGTRLTVT.

There are a few counts of this clone. The CDR3 DNA follows: TGTGCCAGCAGCCCCCGGAGTAGCGGGGGATTCACGCAGTATTTT. Protein sequence: CASSPRSSGGFTQYF. The chain couples TRBV14 to TRBJ2-3, with 9 bases identical to TRBD2. The germline gives CDR1 SGHDN, CDR2 FVKESK. The V gene end was trimmed by 4 bases and the J gene end by 9 bases; junction bases not matched to a gene: 11. The CDR3 is 15 amino acids.

The chain uses TRBV5-6 and TRBJ2-2; the match to TRBD2 covers 7 bases. This CDR3 contains 15 residues. After removal of 4 bases from V and 0 bases from J, the junction contained 3 bases not matched to a gene. CDR1 is SGHDT, CDR2 YYEEEE, per germline. For the CDR3, the DNA is TGTGCCAGCAGCGGGGACTACGCGAACACCGGGGAGCTGTTTTTT. Its protein product is CASSGDYANTGELFF. Based on the CDR3 plus reference TRBV5-6 and TRBJ2-2, the full variable domain is DAGVTQSPTHLIKTRGQQVTLRCSPKSGHDTVSWYQQALGQGPQFIFQYYEEEERQRGNFPDRFSGHQFPNYSSELNVNALLLGDSALYLCASSGDYANTGELFFGEGSRLTVL.

The chain couples TRBV13 to TRBJ2-3; D possibly corresponds to TRBD2 (6 bases). The CDR3 loop spans 12 amino acids. Trimming took 4 bases from V and 9 from J, leaving 11 bases between them. Germline V gene sequence: CDR1 PRHDT, CDR2 FYEKMQ (reference sequence). The CDR3 loop reads CASSSTRGTQYF. In DNA, the CDR3 is TGTGCCAGCAGCTCGACTAGGGGCACGCAGTATTTT. The complete variable domain, with remaining parts taken from reference TRBV13 and TRBJ2-3, reads AAGVIQSPRHLIKEKRETATLKCYPIPRHDTVYWYQQGPGQDPQFLISFYEKMQSDKGSIPDRFSAQQFSDYHSELNMSSLELGDSALYFCASSSTRGTQYFGPGTRLTVL.

The chain combines TRBV30 with TRBJ1-1; 10 nucleotides agree with TRBD1. CDR3 length: 15 residues. The V and J ends lost 2 bases and 5 bases, in that order; junction bases with no gene match: 8. Per the germline V gene, CDR1 is GTSNPN and CDR2 is SVGIG (reference sequence). The CDR3 nucleotides are TGTGCCTGGAGTAAAACGACAGGGGGCGGTACTGAAGCTTTCTTT. This gives the protein CAWSKTTGGGTEAFF.

As DNA, the CDR3 is TGTGCCAGCAGCGTCGGGACACGGGCTTCCCCTGACTATGGCTACACCTTC. This translates into CASSVGTRASPDYGYTF. This chain links TRBV9 with TRBJ1-2; the D gene is possibly TRBD1 (6 bases). The ends were cut back, 2 bases at V and 3 bases at J, with 20 bases in the middle. The CDR3 has 17 residues. Germline values: CDR1 SGDLS, CDR2 YYNGEE. The complete variable domain, with remaining parts taken from reference TRBV9 and TRBJ1-2, reads DSGVTQTPKHLITATGQRVTLRCSPRSGDLSVYWYQQSLDQGLQFLIQYYNGEERAKGNILERFSAQQFPDLHSELNLSSLELGDSALYFCASSVGTRASPDYGYTFGSGTRLTVV.

This chain links TRBV7-9 with TRBJ1-4; no definite D call. Trimming took 0 bases from V and 5 from J, leaving 7 bases between them. Germline assignment: CDR1 SEHNR and CDR2 FQNEAQ (reference sequence). This CDR3 has 14 amino acids. The CDR3 DNA sequence: TGTGCCAGCAGCTTAGCAAGAACAAATGAAAAACTGTTTTTT. Translated, it gives CASSLARTNEKLFF.

Only one count was recorded for this clone. This chain uses TRBV12-5 with TRBJ1-1; tentatively, D is TRBD1 (5 bases). The CDR3 totals 14 residues. Trimming cost V 1 base and J 8 bases, with 14 bases left between them. Germline lookup yields CDR1 LGHNT and CDR2 FRNRAP. The DNA of the CDR3 is TGTGCTAGTGGTTTGGCGGGGACTGTGACGGAAGCTTTCTTT. Its translation is CASGLAGTVTEAFF.

This clone was seen once. The chain recombines TRBV25-1 with TRBJ1-4; D is unresolved. CDR1 is MGHDK, CDR2 SYGVNS, per germline. Trimming pared 6 bases from V and 8 bases from J, leaving 4 bases between. The length of the CDR3 is 10 residues. The CDR3 region is CASRGEKLFF. As DNA, the CDR3 is TGTGCCAGCAGGGGCGAAAAACTGTTTTTT.